Below, 10 T cell receptor beta chains from the same sample are listed, as sequenced in a study of CD8+ T cells in alopecia areata. Extracted RNA was reverse transcribed, and the resulting cDNA served as sequencing template. The repertoire was sequenced with immunoSEQ multiplex PCR; TCRdb's copy has only in-frame clones and lacks some. The sample yields 95,000 to 110,000 clones, approximately 58% seen once. The sequencing sample was made of CD4+ T cells sorted from blood. The receptors shown here come from a human donor in good health.

The rearrangement joins TRBV9 to TRBJ1-2, with 8 bases aligning to TRBD1. The CDR3 length is 16 residues. Germline V CDR1 and CDR2: SGDLS, YYNGEE. V gave up 0 bases and J gave up 4 bases; unmatched junction bases: 8. This CDR3 is CASSVDQGAPRYGYTF. The CDR3 nucleotides read TGTGCCAGCAGCGTAGACCAGGGGGCTCCGCGCTATGGCTACACCTTC.

The chain has TRBV28 and TRBJ2-7; 9 nucleotides agree with TRBD1. The CDR3 contains 15 residues. Germline CDR1 reads MDHEN; CDR2 reads SYDVKM. The ends lost 2 bases at V and 0 bases at J; junction bases unmatched: 2. CDR3: CASSLAGQGSYEQYF. CDR3 DNA: TGTGCCAGCAGTTTAGCGGGACAGGGCTCCTACGAGCAGTACTTC.

The rearrangement joins TRBV6-6 to TRBJ1-2; a possible D gene is TRBD1 (5 bases). Trimming removed 0 bases from V and 5 bases from J, with 16 bases in between. This CDR3 is 16 amino acids long. Germline V gene data show CDR1 as MNHNY and CDR2 as SVGAGI (reference sequence). CDR3 in amino acids: CASSYSRDPDPYGYTF. The DNA for the CDR3 is TGTGCCAGCAGTTACTCCCGGGACCCGGACCCGTATGGCTACACCTTC.

This clone has only a few counts. This sequence joins TRBV10-3 and TRBJ2-5; no clear D. V dropped 8 bases and J dropped 5 bases, with 18 bases sitting between them. Germline values: CDR1 ENHRY, CDR2 SYGVKD. CDR3 length: 14 residues. The CDR3 loop reads CAISPGRDEETQYF. DNA of the CDR3: TGTGCCATCTCCCCGGGCAGAGACGAGGAGACCCAGTACTTC.

This clone showed up just once. The chain has TRBV30 and TRBJ1-3; D perhaps matches TRBD1 (5 bases). The CDR3 covers 14 residues. Per germline, CDR1 GTSNPN and CDR2 SVGIG (reference sequence). V lost 3 bases, J lost 6 bases, and 15 bases lay in between. The CDR3 sequence is CAWSNAGYSNTIYF. In nucleotides, the CDR3 is TGTGCCTGGAGCAACGCAGGGTACTCAAACACCATATATTTT.

This chain connects TRBV30 to TRBJ2-1; tentative D call: TRBD1 (5 bases). V shed 1 base and J shed 7 bases, with 11 bases lying between them. Germline lookup yields CDR1 GTSNPN and CDR2 SVGIG (reference sequence). The CDR3 covers 13 residues. The CDR3 loop reads CAWSARVGNEQFF. The CDR3 DNA sequence: TGTGCCTGGAGTGCCAGGGTAGGGAATGAGCAGTTCTTC. The full variable domain, its missing parts supplied by reference TRBV30 and TRBJ2-1, is SQTIHQWPATLVQPVGSPLSLECTVEGTSNPNLYWYRQAAGRGLQLLFYSVGIGQISSEVPQNLSASRPQDRQFILSSKKLLLSDSGFYLCAWSARVGNEQFFGPGTRLTVL.

This sequence joins TRBV29-1 and TRBJ2-3, with a possible D match to TRBD2 (6 bases). V was pared by 4 bases and J by 3 bases, with 17 bases between. Germline V CDR1 and CDR2: SQVTM, ANQGSEA. The CDR3 length is 15 residues. The CDR3 coding sequence is TGCAGCGTTGGGCTGCAGGGAGGAACTACAGATACGCAGTATTTT. Translation gives CSVGLQGGTTDTQYF.

The CDR3 DNA reads as TGTGCCAGCAAGAGGGGGACAGGGAGTAGTTCACCCCTCCACTTT. Residues: CASKRGTGSSSPLHF. The V and J genes are TRBV6-1 and TRBJ1-6, with 9 bases lining up with TRBD1. The trim removed 7 bases at V and 9 bases at J, leaving 10 bases unmatched. Germline V lookup: CDR1 MNHNS, CDR2 SASEGT. This CDR3 is built from 15 residues.

V gene TRBV29-1 combines with J gene TRBJ2-3, with 12 bases aligning to TRBD1. Germline assignment: CDR1 SQVTM and CDR2 ANQGSEA. The CDR3 is 16 amino acids. With V trimmed by 3 bases and J by 5 bases, 9 bases remained unmatched. DNA of the CDR3: TGCAGCGTTGAGAGGTGGGACAGGGGGCAAAAAGATACGCAGTATTTT. Protein: CSVERWDRGQKDTQYF.

The J gene is TRBJ1-6, the V gene TRBV4-3, with unresolved D. Looked up from germline, CDR1 is LGHNA and CDR2 is YSLEER. The CDR3 is made up of 13 amino acids. Deletions cut 8 bases from V and 6 bases from J, with 11 bases between. CDR3 DNA: TGCGCCAGCGGAGTGACCGGTAATTCACCCCTCCACTTT. Its translation is CASGVTGNSPLHF.